This T cell receptor beta chain was retrieved from a study of blood T cell repertoires in COVID-19. Generated by immunoSEQ multiplex PCR, the TCRdb table keeps only in-frame clones and is missing some. The data contain 85,000 to 95,000 clones, around 72% of them singletons. This TCR derives from a woman aged 80 or older with acute or convalescent COVID-19. The sequenced material came from peripheral blood.

The CDR3 DNA is TGTGCCAGCAGCCGAAACGGACAGGGGATAAGGAATGAGCAGTTCTTC. Protein product: CASSRNGQGIRNEQFF. V is TRBV13 and J is TRBJ2-1; 9 nucleotides line up with TRBD1. The CDR3 length is 16 residues. CDR1 PRHDT and CDR2 FYEKMQ come from the germline V gene (reference sequence). Losses at the gene ends were 5 bases for V and 7 bases for J; bases not matched to a gene: 12.